This T cell receptor (beta chain) was found in a study of blood T cell repertoires in COVID-19 (dated by TCRdb to 2019 to 2021). Looking at the study overall: Collaborator samples came from the United States, Italy and Spain and covered acute and convalescent phases of COVID-19. Where HLA class I and class II types were available, the types were taken from metadata supplied by the sample provider, not from assay-based typing. The material from the prospective study consisted of cDNA or gDNA derived from T cells, B-cell-depleted T cells, or PBMCs. Samples came from the ongoing ImmuneRACE study (first 160 participants) plus 1,254 subjects from 6 global collaborators. The sample metadata nearly always contained a de-identified subject ID, COVID-19 status, age in years and sex. The dataset comprised deeply sampled blood TCRbeta repertoires from subjects exposed to, actively infected with, or recovered from COVID-19. The repertoires were released in a freely available public database meant as a resource for research on the immune response to SARS-CoV-2.

Paper-wide results and their limitations: The quantity of clinical and demographic metadata differed by source and by participant and was supplied without curation.

Enrolling through a virtual design, the prospective study's participants ranged in age from roughly 18 to 89 years and lived across more than 20 United States geographic areas. In the prospective study, participants were assigned to cohorts based on the clinical history participants reported in a screening survey and a study questionnaire. Recovered participants in ImmuneRACE Cohort 3 were defined as having two consecutive negative NP/OP PCR tests, clearance from a healthcare professional, or resolution of symptoms. Mobile phlebotomists in the prospective study collected whole blood, serum and a nasopharyngeal or oropharyngeal swab from every participant. Over an approximately 2-month period, participants in the prospective study had the option of providing additional blood draws and questionnaires. Before DNA extraction, blood samples from the prospective study were shipped at room temperature or frozen.

A remark on this clone: Its antigen is still unknown. No base quality values were provided; no much bigger clone lies one nucleotide off.

Trimming accounts for 6 bases at V and 4 bases at J, while the number of junction bases matched to no gene is 8. For CDR1 and CDR2, the germline V gene lists MDHEN and SYDVKM. The cysteine opens and the phenylalanine closes a CDR3 of 14 amino acids. Only the CDR3 part of the read is kept: 42 bases, read in frame from the first base. The immunoSEQ Assay, a bias-controlled multiplex PCR, was used to amplify TCRbeta CDR3 regions from genomic DNA. In the authors' own workflow: The number of nucleated cells in each sample was estimated by amplification of reference gene primers within the assay. To quantify the absolute abundance of each unique TCRbeta CDR3 rearrangement, sequence reads were collapsed and filtered. For each sample, productive Simpson clonality was calculated as the square root of Simpson's diversity index across productive rearrangements. This immuneACCESS table, as held by TCRdb, lists in-frame sequences with V and J called but not all clones. Of the missing ones, under half trace to an unresolved V gene in checked studies; the others have no known cause. The D gene and trimming were derived from the DNA, and the V and J assignments and clone size from that table. The sample includes 360,000 or so clones, with approximately 84% observed a single time. The ten most abundant clones make up 2.5% to 3% of the sample.

The source of this sequence is a woman in her twenties or thirties who had recovered from COVID-19. Recombination joined TRBV28 with TRBJ1-1; 7 middle bases align to TRBD1. Source material: PBMCs or T cells enriched from blood (not recorded which). This receptor has the CDR3 CASRAGTESTEAFF. The nucleotides are TGTGCCAGCAGGGCCGGGACAGAGAGCACTGAAGCTTTCTTT.